This T cell receptor beta chain originates from a study of cytomegalovirus exposure and HLA in healthy donors. Study background: A later analysis reported the same platform for the roughly 110 validation repertoires and the 666 first-cohort repertoires. Findings of the study overall: The tendency of first-cohort TCR clusters to co-occur in the 100 to 150 validation repertoires was identified by a subsequent analysis. Three chains linked to CMV were shown in vitro to be specific for CMV antigens.

A single count supports this clone. The antigen remains unidentified. The V end lost 8 bases, the J end lost 4 bases, and 14 bases lay between the germline ends. CDR1 is MNHEY, CDR2 SVGAGI, per germline. The CDR3 runs 13 residues. Sequencing used immunoSEQ multiplex PCR; TCRdb keeps in-frame clones, though not all of them. This table has more than 45,000 clones, nearly 90% appearing once. The sequenced sample consisted of PBMCs. The chain joins TRBV6-5 to TRBJ1-1, with no clear D. This receptor was obtained from a woman younger than 35 in good health and CMV-seronegative. CDR3 DNA sequence: TGTGCCAGCCGTTGGGCGGGGATCACTGAAGCTTTCTTT. Its translation is CASRWAGITEAFF.